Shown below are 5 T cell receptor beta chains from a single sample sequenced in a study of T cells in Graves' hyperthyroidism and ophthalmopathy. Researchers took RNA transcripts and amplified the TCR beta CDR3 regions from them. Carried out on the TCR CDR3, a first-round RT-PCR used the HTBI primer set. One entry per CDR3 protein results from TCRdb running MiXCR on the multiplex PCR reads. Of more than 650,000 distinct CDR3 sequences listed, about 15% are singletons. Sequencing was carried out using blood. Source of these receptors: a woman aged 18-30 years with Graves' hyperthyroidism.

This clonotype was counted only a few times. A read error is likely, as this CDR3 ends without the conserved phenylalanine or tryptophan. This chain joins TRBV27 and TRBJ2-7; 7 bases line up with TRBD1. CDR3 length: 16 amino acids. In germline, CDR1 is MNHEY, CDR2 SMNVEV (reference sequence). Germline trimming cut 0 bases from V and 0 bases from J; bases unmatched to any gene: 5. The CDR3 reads CASSLSSGTVSYEQYL. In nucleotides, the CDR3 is TGTGCCAGCAGTTTATCCTCCGGGACAGTCTCCTACGAGCAGTACCTC.

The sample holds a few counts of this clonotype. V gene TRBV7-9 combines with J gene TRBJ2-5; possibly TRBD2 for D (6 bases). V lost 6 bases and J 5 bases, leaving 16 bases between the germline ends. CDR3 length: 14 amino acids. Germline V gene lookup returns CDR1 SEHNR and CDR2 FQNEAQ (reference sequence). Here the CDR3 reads CASRPGGSPETQYF. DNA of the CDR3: TGTGCCAGCAGGCCCGGGGGTAGCCCGGAGACCCAGTACTTC.

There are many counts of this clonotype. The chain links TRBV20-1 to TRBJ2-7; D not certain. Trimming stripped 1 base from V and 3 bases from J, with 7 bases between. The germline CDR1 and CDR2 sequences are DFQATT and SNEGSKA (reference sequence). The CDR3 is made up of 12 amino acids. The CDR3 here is CSARAGVYEQYF. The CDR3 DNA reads TGCAGTGCTAGAGCTGGAGTCTACGAGCAGTACTTC.

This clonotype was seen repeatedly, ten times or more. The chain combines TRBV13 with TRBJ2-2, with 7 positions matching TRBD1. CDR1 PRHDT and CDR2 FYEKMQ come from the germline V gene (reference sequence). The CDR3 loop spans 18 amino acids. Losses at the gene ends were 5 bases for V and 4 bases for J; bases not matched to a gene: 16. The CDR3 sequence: CASSQIPKTGSITGELFF. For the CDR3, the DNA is TGTGCCAGCAGCCAAATACCGAAGACAGGGTCAATCACCGGGGAGCTGTTTTTT.

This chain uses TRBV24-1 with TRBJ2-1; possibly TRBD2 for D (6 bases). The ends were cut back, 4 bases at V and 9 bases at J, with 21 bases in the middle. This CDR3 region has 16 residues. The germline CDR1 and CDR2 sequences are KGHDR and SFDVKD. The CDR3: CATSEAPGLASREQFF. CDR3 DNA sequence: TGTGCCACCAGTGAGGCTCCGGGACTGGCCAGTCGTGAGCAGTTCTTC.